The 16 T cell receptor beta chains listed next were all sequenced from one sample in a study of T cell responses to AZD1222 COVID-19 vaccine. TCRdb's copy holds only in-frame clones and misses some; the assay was immunoSEQ multiplex PCR. The sample holds some 180,000 clones; around 94% are singletons and the top ten take roughly 1.7%. Sequencing was performed on peripheral blood, taken 28 days after the second AZD1222 dose. The receptors here all came from an adult who received the AZD1222 COVID-19 vaccine.

The rearrangement links TRBV12-5 to TRBJ2-7; tentative D call: TRBD1 (5 bases). V was trimmed by 6 bases and J by 5 bases, leaving 17 bases between them. The CDR3 has 14 amino acids. Germline assignment: CDR1 LGHNT and CDR2 FRNRAP. DNA for the CDR3: TGTGCTAGTGGCCCTACCTCTCAGGGCCACGAGCAGTACTTC. It translates to CASGPTSQGHEQYF.

The V gene is TRBV28, the J gene TRBJ2-7, with D maybe TRBD2 (6 bases). Trimming shortened V by 2 bases and J by 2 bases, and 13 bases separated the two germline ends. The CDR3 has 15 amino acids. The V gene's germline CDR1 is MDHEN and CDR2 SYDVKM. The CDR3 DNA sequence: TGTGCCAGCAGTTTACCGCGGGAATTGACCTACGAGCAGTACTTC. This gives the protein CASSLPRELTYEQYF.

The J gene is TRBJ1-2, the V gene TRBV7-6; D uncertain. V was pared by 4 bases and J by 8 bases, with 17 bases between. The CDR3 has 14 amino acids. Per germline, CDR1 SGHVS and CDR2 FNYEAQ. CDR3 sequence reads: CASSSLGPGKGYTF. The CDR3 bases are TGTGCCAGCAGCTCACTCGGGCCCGGGAAGGGCTACACCTTC. Looking up the rest from reference TRBV7-6 and TRBJ1-2 gives the full variable domain: GAGVSQSPRYKVTKRGQDVALRCDPISGHVSLYWYRQALGQGPEFLTYFNYEAQQDKSGLPNDRFSAERPEGSISTLTIQRTEQRDSAMYRCASSSLGPGKGYTFGSGTRLTVV.

The rearrangement links TRBV5-4 to TRBJ2-7, with TRBD2 matching over 10 bases. With 4 bases clipped from V and 7 bases from J, the junction kept 11 bases outside the gene matches. Germline assignment: CDR1 SGHNT and CDR2 YYREEE (reference sequence). The CDR3 has 15 residues. The CDR3 reads CASSVTSGVRREQYF. Here the CDR3 DNA reads TGTGCCAGCAGCGTAACTAGCGGGGTACGGCGGGAGCAGTACTTC. The full variable domain, its missing parts supplied by reference TRBV5-4 and TRBJ2-7, is ETGVTQSPTHLIKTRGQQVTLRCSSQSGHNTVSWYQQALGQGPQFIFQYYREEENGRGNFPPRFSGLQFPNYSSELNVNALELDDSALYLCASSVTSGVRREQYFGPGTRLTVT.

The V call is TRBV6-6, the J call TRBJ1-2; D is unclear. The CDR3 has 12 residues. CDR1 and CDR2 (germline): MNHNY, SVGAGI (reference sequence). Trimming took 2 bases from V and 6 from J, leaving 7 bases between them. CDR3 sequence (DNA): TGTGCCAGCAGTTACAGGGAGGATGGCTACACCTTC. Its protein is CASSYREDGYTF.

The rearrangement links TRBV7-3 to TRBJ1-2, with 8 bases aligning to TRBD1. This CDR3 has 14 residues. The V and J ends lost 4 bases and 3 bases, in that order; junction bases with no gene match: 4. The germline V gene encodes CDR1 SGHTA and CDR2 FQGTGA. The CDR3 loop is CASSSRGLDYGYTF. As DNA, the CDR3 is TGTGCCAGCAGCTCCAGGGGGCTGGACTATGGCTACACCTTC.

The gene calls are TRBV13 and TRBJ1-6; D unresolved. Germline V lookup: CDR1 PRHDT, CDR2 FYEKMQ (reference sequence). V lost 1 base and J 10 bases, leaving 8 bases between the germline ends. The CDR3 covers 13 residues. The CDR3 loop reads CASSLEGGSPLHF. CDR3 nucleotides: TGTGCCAGCAGCTTAGAGGGTGGATCACCCCTCCACTTT.

This clone was detected only a few times. This sequence joins TRBV7-8 and TRBJ2-7; 8 bases line up with TRBD2. Looked up from germline, CDR1 is SGHVS and CDR2 is FQNEAQ. The CDR3 sequence is 15 residues long. The V gene end was trimmed by 5 bases and the J gene end by 7 bases; junction bases not matched to a gene: 13. Here the CDR3 DNA reads TGTGCCAGCAGCCACTTTATAGCGGGGACCGTAGAGCAGTACTTC. Residues: CASSHFIAGTVEQYF.

V gene TRBV12-3 or TRBV12-4 combines with J gene TRBJ1-4; D uncertain. V lost 0 bases and J 8 bases, leaving 7 bases between the germline ends. The CDR3 is 13 amino acids. The CDR3 coding sequence is TGTGCCAGCAGTTTAGCTAGGGAGGAAAAACTGTTTTTT. Its translation is CASSLAREEKLFF.

This chain joins TRBV10-2 and TRBJ2-7; D not certain. CDR3 length: 12 amino acids. Looked up from germline, CDR1 is WSHSY and CDR2 is SAAADI. V was cut by 8 bases and J by 3 bases, with 11 bases left in between. This chain's CDR3 is CASRSHGYEQYF. The CDR3 DNA follows: TGCGCCAGCCGGTCCCACGGCTACGAGCAGTACTTC.

The rearrangement joins TRBV6-5 to TRBJ2-7; 8 positions match TRBD2. J gave up 8 bases and V 4 bases, and 13 bases lay outside the gene matches. The germline gives CDR1 MNHEY, CDR2 SVGAGI. This CDR3 has 15 amino acids. The CDR3 loop reads CASSFQPGLGVKQYF. For the CDR3, the DNA is TGTGCCAGCAGTTTCCAACCGGGACTAGGCGTGAAGCAGTACTTC.

V is TRBV7-8 and J is TRBJ1-1; maybe TRBD1 (5 bases). This CDR3 is 14 amino acids long. The germline V gene has CDR1 SGHVS and CDR2 FQNEAQ. The V and J ends lost 5 bases and 7 bases respectively, with 17 bases between them. CDR3 loop: CASSPPQGRSEAFF. CDR3 nucleotide sequence: TGTGCCAGCAGCCCACCGCAGGGACGGAGTGAAGCTTTCTTT. The entire variable domain, with the rest obtained from reference TRBV7-8 and TRBJ1-1, is as follows: GAGVSQSPRYKVAKRGQDVALRCDPISGHVSLFWYQQALGQGPEFLTYFQNEAQLDKSGLPSDRFFAERPEGSVSTLKIQRTQQEDSAVYLCASSPPQGRSEAFFGQGTRLTVV.

Only one count was recorded for this clone. The rearrangement links TRBV7-9 to TRBJ1-2, with D tentatively TRBD1 (6 bases). The CDR3 runs 16 residues. Trimming removed 0 bases from V and 0 bases from J, with 11 bases in between. The V gene's germline CDR1 is SEHNR and CDR2 FQNEAQ (reference sequence). CDR3 DNA sequence: TGTGCCAGCAGCTTAGCGGGGGCTCCAGCTAACTATGGCTACACCTTC. Amino acids: CASSLAGAPANYGYTF.

The chain employs TRBV2 and TRBJ2-3; tentatively, D is TRBD1 (5 bases). Between the trimmed V and J ends, which lost 1 base and 1 base, there was a span of 6 bases. Germline V CDR1 and CDR2: SNHLY, FYNNEI. The CDR3 extends over 14 amino acids. CDR3 amino acids: CASSEGRGTDTQYF. Here the CDR3 DNA reads TGTGCCAGCAGTGAAGGCAGGGGCACAGATACGCAGTATTTT.

This clone was detected only once. The chain recombines TRBV5-1 with TRBJ1-2; D call uncertain. Trimming stripped 6 bases from V and 14 bases from J, with 26 bases between. This CDR3 contains 14 residues. Germline CDR1 SGHRS, CDR2 YFSETQ. CDR3 bases: TGCGCCAGCATCTCGGGTCTTACGCCAGGAGTTAAGACCTTC. This translates into CASISGLTPGVKTF.

The chain recombines TRBV11-2 with TRBJ2-3; the D gene could be TRBD1 or TRBD2 (6 bases each). This CDR3 region has 15 residues. V lost 0 bases to trimming and J lost 5 bases, with 12 bases between them. CDR1 is SGHAT and CDR2 is FQNNGV in the germline V gene. The CDR3 coding sequence is TGTGCCAGCAGCTTAGATCCAGGGGAGGTAGATACGCAGTATTTT. Its translation is CASSLDPGEVDTQYF.